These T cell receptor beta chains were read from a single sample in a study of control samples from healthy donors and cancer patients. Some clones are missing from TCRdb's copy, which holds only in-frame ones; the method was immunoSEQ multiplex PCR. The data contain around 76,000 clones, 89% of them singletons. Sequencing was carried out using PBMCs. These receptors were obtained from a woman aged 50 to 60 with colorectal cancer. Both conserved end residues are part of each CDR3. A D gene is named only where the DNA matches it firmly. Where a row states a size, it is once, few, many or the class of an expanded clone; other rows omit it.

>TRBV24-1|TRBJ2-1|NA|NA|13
TGTGCCACCAGTGCCGCGGGTAGCGATGAGCAGTTCTTC
CATSAAGSDEQFF
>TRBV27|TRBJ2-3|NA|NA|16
TGTGCCAGCAGTTTACGAGGGGGTACGGGCACAGATACGCAGTATTTT
CASSLRGGTGTDTQYF
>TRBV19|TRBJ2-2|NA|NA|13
TGTGCCAGTAGTGGACCAGGGACCGGGGAGCTGTTTTTT
CASSGPGTGELFF
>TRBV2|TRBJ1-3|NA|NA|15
TGTGCCAGCTCTTCAGGCCAGTCTTTCGGCAACACCATATATTTT
CASSSGQSFGNTIYF
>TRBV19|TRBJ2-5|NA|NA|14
TGTGCCAGTAGTATGAAGGGGTACCGGGAGACCCAGTACTTC
CASSMKGYRETQYF
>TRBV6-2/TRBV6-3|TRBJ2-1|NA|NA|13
TGTGCCAGCAGTTTTACGTCGTCCAATGAGCAGTTCTTC
CASSFTSSNEQFF
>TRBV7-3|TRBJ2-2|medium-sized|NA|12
TGTGCCAGCAGCTTAACTGCCGGGGAGCTGTTTTTT
CASSLTAGELFF
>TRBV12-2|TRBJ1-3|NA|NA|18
TGTGCAAGTCGCTCCATCCCGACAGCCTACCTCTCTGGAAACACCATATATTTT
CASRSIPTAYLSGNTIYF
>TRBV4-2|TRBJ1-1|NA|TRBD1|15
TGTGCCAGCAGCAAACAGACAGGGTACCCCACTGAAGCTTTCTTT
CASSKQTGYPTEAFF
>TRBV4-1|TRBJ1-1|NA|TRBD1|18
TGCGCCAGCAGCCAAGACCACATCCGACAGGGGTTCAACACTGAAGCTTTCTTT
CASSQDHIRQGFNTEAFF
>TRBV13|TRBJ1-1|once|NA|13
TGTGCCAGCAGCTTATTTACGGGCACTGAAGCTTTCTTT
CASSLFTGTEAFF
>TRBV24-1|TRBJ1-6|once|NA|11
TGTGCCCGGGGGGTTAATTCACCCCTCCACTTT
CARGVNSPLHF
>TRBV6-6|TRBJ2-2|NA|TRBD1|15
TGTGCCAGTACCATACGACAGGGAACGGCCGGGGAGCTGTTTTTT
CASTIRQGTAGELFF
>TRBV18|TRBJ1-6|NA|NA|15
TGTGCCAGCTCACCTCTCAGGCAAACAGGGTCACCCCTCCACTTT
CASSPLRQTGSPLHF
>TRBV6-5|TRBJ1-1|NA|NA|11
TGTGCCAGCAGACAGGCCACTGAAGCTTTCTTT
CASRQATEAFF
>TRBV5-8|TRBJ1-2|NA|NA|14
TGTGCCAGCAGCTTGTATAGGTATCAAGATGGCTACACCTTC
CASSLYRYQDGYTF
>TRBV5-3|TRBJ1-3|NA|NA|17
TGTGCCAGAAGCTTGTATTGGCGGGCGGAATCTGGAAACACCATATATTTT
CARSLYWRAESGNTIYF
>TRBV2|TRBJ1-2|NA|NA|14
TGTGCCAGCACCGAAGGACAGCGGGACCATGGCTACACCTTC
CASTEGQRDHGYTF
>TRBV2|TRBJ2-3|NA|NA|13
TGTGCCAGCAGGGAACGGGGGCCATCTACGCAGTATTTT
CASRERGPSTQYF
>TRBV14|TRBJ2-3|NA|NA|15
TGTGCCAGCAGCCAAAACGGGGGAAGCACAGATACGCAGTATTTT
CASSQNGGSTDTQYF